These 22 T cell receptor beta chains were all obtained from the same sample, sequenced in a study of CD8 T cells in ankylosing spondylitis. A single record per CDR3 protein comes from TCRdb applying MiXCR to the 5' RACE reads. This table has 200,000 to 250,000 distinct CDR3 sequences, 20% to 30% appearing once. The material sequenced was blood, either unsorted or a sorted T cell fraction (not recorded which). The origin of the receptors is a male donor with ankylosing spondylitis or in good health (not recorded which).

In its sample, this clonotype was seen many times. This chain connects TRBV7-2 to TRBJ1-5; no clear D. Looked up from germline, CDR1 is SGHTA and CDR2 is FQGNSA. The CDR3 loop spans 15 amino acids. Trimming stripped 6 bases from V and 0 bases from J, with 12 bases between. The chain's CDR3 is CASSLGRNSNQPQHF. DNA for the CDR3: TGTGCCAGCAGTTTGGGCAGGAATAGCAATCAGCCCCAGCATTTT.

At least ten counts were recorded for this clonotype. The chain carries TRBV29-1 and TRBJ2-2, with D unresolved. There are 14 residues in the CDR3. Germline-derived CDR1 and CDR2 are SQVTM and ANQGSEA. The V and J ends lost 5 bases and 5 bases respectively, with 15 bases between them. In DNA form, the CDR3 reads TGCAGCGTTAGGTCCGGCCTATCAACCGGGGAGCTGTTTTTT. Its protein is CSVRSGLSTGELFF.

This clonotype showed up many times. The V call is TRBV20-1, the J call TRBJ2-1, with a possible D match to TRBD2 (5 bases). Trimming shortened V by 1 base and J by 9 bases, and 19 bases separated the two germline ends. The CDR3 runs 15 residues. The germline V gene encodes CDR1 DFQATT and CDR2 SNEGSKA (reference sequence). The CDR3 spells CSARATSGVNSEQFF. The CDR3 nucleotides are TGCAGTGCTAGAGCCACTAGTGGGGTTAACAGTGAGCAGTTCTTC.

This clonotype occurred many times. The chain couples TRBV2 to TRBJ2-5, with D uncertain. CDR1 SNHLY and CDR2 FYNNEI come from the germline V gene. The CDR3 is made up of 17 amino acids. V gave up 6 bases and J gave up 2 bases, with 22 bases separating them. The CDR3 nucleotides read TGTGCCAGCAGGGTTTTTGGCTTCTCTTCCCTACAAGAGACCCAGTACTTC. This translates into CASRVFGFSSLQETQYF.

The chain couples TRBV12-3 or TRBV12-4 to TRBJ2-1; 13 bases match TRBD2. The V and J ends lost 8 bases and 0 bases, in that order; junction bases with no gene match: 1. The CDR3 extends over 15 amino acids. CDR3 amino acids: CASGLAGDSYNEQFF. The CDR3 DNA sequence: TGTGCCAGCGGACTAGCGGGAGACTCCTACAATGAGCAGTTCTTC.

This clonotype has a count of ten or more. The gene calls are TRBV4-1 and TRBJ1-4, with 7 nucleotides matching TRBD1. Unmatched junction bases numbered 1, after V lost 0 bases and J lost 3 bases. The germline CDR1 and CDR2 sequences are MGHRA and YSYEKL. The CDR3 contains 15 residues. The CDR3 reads CASSQDGTANEKLFF. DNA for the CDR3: TGCGCCAGCAGCCAAGACGGGACAGCTAATGAAAAACTGTTTTTT.

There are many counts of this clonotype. As DNA, the CDR3 is TGTGCCAGCAGCCTCGATGCAGGGTGGGAGACCCAGTACTTC. Amino acids: CASSLDAGWETQYF. The chain recombines TRBV12-3 or TRBV12-4 with TRBJ2-5; a weak D match, TRBD1 (5 bases). V lost 6 bases to trimming and J lost 5 bases, with 16 bases between them. CDR3 size: 14 residues.

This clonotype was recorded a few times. This CDR3 reads CSAPDRSGYEQYF. For the CDR3, the DNA is TGCAGTGCTCCGGACAGGTCCGGGTACGAGCAGTACTTC. The genes are TRBV20-1 and TRBJ2-7, with 7 bases aligning to TRBD1. Germline trimming cut 5 bases from V and 4 bases from J; bases unmatched to any gene: 8. Germline CDR1 is DFQATT and CDR2 is SNEGSKA (reference sequence). The CDR3 sequence is 13 residues long.

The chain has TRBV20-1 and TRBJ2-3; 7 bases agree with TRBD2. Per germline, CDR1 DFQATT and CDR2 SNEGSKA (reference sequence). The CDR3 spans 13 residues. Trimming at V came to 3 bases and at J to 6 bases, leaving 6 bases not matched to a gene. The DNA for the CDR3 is TGCAGTGCTAGGTCGGGAGGCCCGGATACGCAGTATTTT. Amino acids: CSARSGGPDTQYF.

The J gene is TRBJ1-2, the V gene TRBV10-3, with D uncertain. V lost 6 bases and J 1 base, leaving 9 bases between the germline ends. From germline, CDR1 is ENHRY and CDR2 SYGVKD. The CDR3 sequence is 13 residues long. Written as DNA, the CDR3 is TGTGCCATCAGCGAAGCCGGTAACTATGGCTACACCTTC. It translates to CAISEAGNYGYTF.

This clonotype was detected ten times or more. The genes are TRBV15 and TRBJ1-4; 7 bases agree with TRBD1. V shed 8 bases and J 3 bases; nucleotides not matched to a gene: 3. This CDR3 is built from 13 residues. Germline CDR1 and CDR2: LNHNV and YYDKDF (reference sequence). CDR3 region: CATEQGPNEKLFF. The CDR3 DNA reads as TGTGCCACCGAACAGGGGCCTAATGAAAAACTGTTTTTT.

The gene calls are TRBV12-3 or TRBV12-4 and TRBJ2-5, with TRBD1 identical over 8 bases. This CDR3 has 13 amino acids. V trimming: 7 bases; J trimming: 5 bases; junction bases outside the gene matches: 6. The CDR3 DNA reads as TGTGCCAGCACTAACCGGGACAGGGAGACCCAGTACTTC. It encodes CASTNRDRETQYF.

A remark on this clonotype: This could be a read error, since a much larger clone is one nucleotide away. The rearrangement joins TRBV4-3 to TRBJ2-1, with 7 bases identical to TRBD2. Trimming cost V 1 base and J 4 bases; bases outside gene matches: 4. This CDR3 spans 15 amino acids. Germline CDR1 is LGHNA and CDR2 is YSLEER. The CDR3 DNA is TGCGCCAGCAGCCAAGGGGAGGGCTGGTACAATGAGCAGTTCTTC. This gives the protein CASSQGEGWYNEQFF.

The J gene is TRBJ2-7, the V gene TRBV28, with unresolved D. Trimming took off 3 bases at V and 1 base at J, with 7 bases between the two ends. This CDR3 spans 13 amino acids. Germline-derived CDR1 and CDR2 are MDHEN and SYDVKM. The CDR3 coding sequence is TGTGCCAGCAGTTTGTGGCAGTCCTACGAGCAGTACTTC. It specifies CASSLWQSYEQYF.

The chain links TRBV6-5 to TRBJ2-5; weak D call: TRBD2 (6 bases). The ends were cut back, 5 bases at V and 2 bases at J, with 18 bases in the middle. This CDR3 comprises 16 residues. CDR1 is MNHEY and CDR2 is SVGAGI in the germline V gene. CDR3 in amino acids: CASSHLGLAKQETQYF. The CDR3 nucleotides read TGTGCCAGCAGTCACCTCGGTCTAGCGAAACAAGAGACCCAGTACTTC.

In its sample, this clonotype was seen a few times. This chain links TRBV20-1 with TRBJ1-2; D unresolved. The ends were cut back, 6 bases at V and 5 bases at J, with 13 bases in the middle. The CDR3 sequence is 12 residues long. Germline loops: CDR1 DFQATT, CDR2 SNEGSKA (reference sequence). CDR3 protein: CSAPGLGYGYTF. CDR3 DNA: TGCAGTGCCCCCGGATTAGGGTATGGCTACACCTTC.

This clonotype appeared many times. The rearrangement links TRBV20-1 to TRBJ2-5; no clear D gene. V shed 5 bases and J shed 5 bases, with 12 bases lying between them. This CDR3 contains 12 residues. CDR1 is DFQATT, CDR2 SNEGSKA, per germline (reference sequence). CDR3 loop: CSASPSGETQYF. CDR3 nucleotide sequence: TGCAGTGCTTCTCCTAGTGGGGAGACCCAGTACTTC.

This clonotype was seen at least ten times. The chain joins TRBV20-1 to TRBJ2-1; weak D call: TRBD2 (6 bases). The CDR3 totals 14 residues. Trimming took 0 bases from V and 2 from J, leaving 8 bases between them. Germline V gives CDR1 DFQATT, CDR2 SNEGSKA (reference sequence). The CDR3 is CSARDRLAYNEQFF. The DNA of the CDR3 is TGCAGTGCTAGAGATCGACTAGCCTACAATGAGCAGTTCTTC.

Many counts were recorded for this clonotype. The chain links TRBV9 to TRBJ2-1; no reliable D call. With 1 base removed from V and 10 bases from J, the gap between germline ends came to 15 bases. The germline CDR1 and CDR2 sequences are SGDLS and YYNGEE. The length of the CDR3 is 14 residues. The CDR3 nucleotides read TGTGCCAGCAGCGTATCACTCCACTGGACGGAGCAGTTCTTC. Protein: CASSVSLHWTEQFF.

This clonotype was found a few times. The CDR3 sequence is CASSLELGPQPQHF. CDR3 coding DNA: TGTGCCAGCAGTTTAGAATTGGGTCCCCAGCCCCAGCATTTT. The chain has TRBV12-3 or TRBV12-4 and TRBJ1-5; D is undetermined. V lost 1 base to trimming and J lost 7 bases, with 11 bases between them. This CDR3 spans 14 amino acids.

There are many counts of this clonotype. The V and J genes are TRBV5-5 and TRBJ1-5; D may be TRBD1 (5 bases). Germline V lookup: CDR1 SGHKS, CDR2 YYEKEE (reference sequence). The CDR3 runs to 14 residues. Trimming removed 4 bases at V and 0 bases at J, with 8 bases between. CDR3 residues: CASSPGISNQPQHF. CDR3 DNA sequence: TGTGCCAGCAGCCCAGGGATTAGCAATCAGCCCCAGCATTTT.

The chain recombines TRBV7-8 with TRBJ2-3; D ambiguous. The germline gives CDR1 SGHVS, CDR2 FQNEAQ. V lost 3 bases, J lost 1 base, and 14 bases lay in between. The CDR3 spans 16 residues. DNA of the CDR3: TGTGCCAGCAGCTTGCCAAGCGAACGCCGCACAGATACGCAGTATTTT. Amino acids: CASSLPSERRTDTQYF.